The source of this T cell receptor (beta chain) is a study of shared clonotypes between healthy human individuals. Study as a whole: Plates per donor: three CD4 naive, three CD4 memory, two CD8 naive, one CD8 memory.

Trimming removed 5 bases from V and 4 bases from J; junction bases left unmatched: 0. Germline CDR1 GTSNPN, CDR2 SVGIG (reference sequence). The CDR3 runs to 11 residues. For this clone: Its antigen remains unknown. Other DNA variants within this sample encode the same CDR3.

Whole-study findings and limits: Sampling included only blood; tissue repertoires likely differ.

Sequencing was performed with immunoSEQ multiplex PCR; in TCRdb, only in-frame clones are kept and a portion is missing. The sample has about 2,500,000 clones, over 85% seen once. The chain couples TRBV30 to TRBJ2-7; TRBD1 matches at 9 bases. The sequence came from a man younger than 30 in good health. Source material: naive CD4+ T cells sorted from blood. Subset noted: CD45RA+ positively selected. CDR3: CAWGQGYEQYF. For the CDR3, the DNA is TGTGCCTGGGGACAGGGGTACGAGCAGTACTTC. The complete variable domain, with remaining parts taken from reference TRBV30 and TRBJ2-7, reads SQTIHQWPATLVQPVGSPLSLECTVEGTSNPNLYWYRQAAGRGLQLLFYSVGIGQISSEVPQNLSASRPQDRQFILSSKKLLLSDSGFYLCAWGQGYEQYFGPGTRLTVT.